The 30 T cell receptor beta chains below come from one sample, sequenced in a study of CD8+ T cells in alopecia areata. Following extraction, RNA underwent reverse transcription to cDNA, which served as the sequencing template. Assay: immunoSEQ multiplex PCR; the TCRdb copy retains only in-frame clones and omits some. This sample has around 270,000 clones, with more than 45% found just once. Indicated treatment: oral pan-JAK inhibitor, 5-10 mg twice daily. Specimen: CD4+ T cells sorted from blood, collected at week 24, from a patient treated with tofacitinib. These receptors all stem from a human donor with alopecia areata.

CDR3 in DNA: TGTGCCAGCAGCTTGCGGCCAGCCCCAGCAGATACGCAGTATTTT. As protein: CASSLRPAPADTQYF. The chain couples TRBV5-6 to TRBJ2-3; D not resolved. Looked up from germline, CDR1 is SGHDT and CDR2 is YYEEEE. This CDR3 region has 15 residues. With 1 base removed from V and 4 bases from J, the gap between germline ends came to 13 bases.

This clone appeared once. The V and J genes are TRBV5-6 and TRBJ2-3; a possible D gene is TRBD1 (5 bases). The V end lost 0 bases, the J end lost 2 bases, and 13 bases lay between the germline ends. This CDR3 is 16 amino acids long. Germline V gene sequence: CDR1 SGHDT, CDR2 YYEEEE. The CDR3 sequence is CASSLEGFDPTDTQYF. In DNA form, the CDR3 reads TGTGCCAGCAGCTTGGAGGGGTTCGACCCCACAGATACGCAGTATTTT.

This chain uses TRBV30 with TRBJ2-7; D tentatively reads TRBD1 or TRBD2 (5 bases each). Germline V lookup: CDR1 GTSNPN, CDR2 SVGIG (reference sequence). CDR3 size: 13 residues. V was pared by 0 bases and J by 7 bases, with 13 bases between. The CDR3 DNA reads TGTGCCTGGAGTGTGGGGACCTTTGGAGAGCAGTACTTC. Translating gives CAWSVGTFGEQYF.

The chain employs TRBV5-1 and TRBJ1-1, with no clear D. V lost 5 bases and J lost 0, with 8 bases in between. The CDR3 sequence is 13 residues long. Germline V CDR1 and CDR2: SGHRS, YFSETQ. The CDR3 loop is CASSVNLNTEAFF. As DNA, the CDR3 is TGCGCCAGCAGTGTCAATTTGAACACTGAAGCTTTCTTT.

Here the CDR3 reads CASSPRGDPASAAQYF. In DNA form, the CDR3 reads TGTGCCAGCTCCCCTCGAGGGGACCCCGCCTCGGCGGCGCAGTATTTT. The chain is built from TRBV28 and TRBJ2-3; perhaps D is TRBD1 or TRBD2 (5 bases each). The CDR3 sequence is 16 residues long. V was clipped by 8 bases and J by 10 bases, with 28 bases between them. CDR1 is MDHEN and CDR2 is SYDVKM in the germline V gene. Supplemented by reference TRBV28 and TRBJ2-3, the full variable domain reads DVKVTQSSRYLVKRTGEKVFLECVQDMDHENMFWYRQDPGLGLRLIYFSYDVKMKEKGDIPEGYSVSREKKERFSLILESASTNQTSMYLCASSPRGDPASAAQYFGPGTRLTVL.

This chain connects TRBV7-9 to TRBJ2-3; weak D call: TRBD1 (6 bases). V shed 4 bases and J shed 0 bases, with 23 bases lying between them. Germline loops: CDR1 SEHNR, CDR2 FQNEAQ (reference sequence). CDR3 length equals 19 residues. The CDR3 DNA reads as TGTGCCAGCAGCTCCGGCAAGACAGGAGGCGGAGTTAGCACAGATACGCAGTATTTT. It yields the protein CASSSGKTGGGVSTDTQYF.

This chain uses TRBV28 with TRBJ1-2, with unresolved D. The CDR3 is 12 residues long. V lost 6 bases and J 4 bases, leaving 9 bases between the germline ends. The germline V gene encodes CDR1 MDHEN and CDR2 SYDVKM. The chain's CDR3 is CASRLTSYGYTF. DNA for the CDR3: TGTGCCAGCAGGCTGACAAGCTATGGCTACACCTTC.

The gene calls are TRBV20-1 and TRBJ1-6; D unresolved. CDR1 is DFQATT, CDR2 SNEGSKA, per germline (reference sequence). The CDR3 is 10 amino acids. V was cut by 3 bases and J by 17 bases, with 11 bases left in between. CDR3 nucleotides: TGCAGTGCTAGGTCGCGCGCCGTCCACTTT. It is translated as CSARSRAVHF.

This chain links TRBV2 with TRBJ1-6; unclear D gene. There are 12 residues in the CDR3. Trimming pared 5 bases from V and 8 bases from J, leaving 7 bases between. Germline-derived CDR1 and CDR2 are SNHLY and FYNNEI. CDR3 in amino acids: CASSLDHSPLHF. In DNA form, the CDR3 reads TGTGCCAGCAGTTTGGATCATTCACCCCTCCACTTT.

This chain connects TRBV5-1 to TRBJ1-2; 10 bases map to TRBD1. CDR3 length: 15 amino acids. Losses at the gene ends were 5 bases for V and 8 bases for J; bases not matched to a gene: 12. Looked up from germline, CDR1 is SGHRS and CDR2 is YFSETQ. The CDR3 loop is CASRIPGTGADGYTF. CDR3 sequence (DNA): TGCGCCAGCAGGATTCCCGGGACAGGGGCAGACGGCTACACCTTC.

This clone was seen only once. The V and J genes are TRBV13 and TRBJ2-1; D remains ambiguous. Trimming pared 5 bases from V and 5 bases from J, leaving 19 bases between. The length of the CDR3 is 16 residues. The germline V gene has CDR1 PRHDT and CDR2 FYEKMQ (reference sequence). CDR3 bases: TGTGCCAGCAGCCCGGAAAGTGCCAACTTCAACAATGAGCAGTTCTTC. Protein sequence: CASSPESANFNNEQFF.

The V call is TRBV30, the J call TRBJ1-1, with a weak D call TRBD1 (6 bases). Between the trimmed V and J ends, which lost 2 bases and 9 bases, there was a span of 19 bases. Per the germline V gene, CDR1 is GTSNPN and CDR2 is SVGIG (reference sequence). This CDR3 is 14 amino acids long. The CDR3 region is CAWSLRRGESQAFF. The CDR3, as DNA: TGTGCCTGGAGTCTCAGGAGGGGGGAGAGTCAAGCTTTCTTT.

V usage is TRBV30 and J usage is TRBJ1-1; the D gene is possibly TRBD1 (5 bases). Trimming removed 5 bases from V and 7 bases from J, with 14 bases in between. The CDR3 is 12 amino acids. The germline V gene encodes CDR1 GTSNPN and CDR2 SVGIG (reference sequence). CDR3 DNA: TGTGCCTGGGGTCGAGGGGCAGTTGAAGCTTTCTTT. It translates to CAWGRGAVEAFF.

This clone occurred many times. This rearrangement joins TRBV7-2 to TRBJ2-1; D might be TRBD1 or TRBD2, each matching 5 bases. The V gene's germline CDR1 is SGHTA and CDR2 FQGNSA. Trimming took off 7 bases at V and 8 bases at J, with 12 bases between the two ends. The CDR3 is made up of 12 amino acids. CDR3: CASTRGGYEQFF. The CDR3 nucleotides read TGTGCCAGCACGAGGGGCGGGTATGAGCAGTTCTTC. The full variable domain, in which reference TRBV7-2 and TRBJ2-1 provide the parts outside the CDR3, is GAGVSQSPSNKVTEKGKDVELRCDPISGHTALYWYRQSLGQGLEFLIYFQGNSAPDKSGLPSDRFSAERTGGSVSTLTIQRTQQEDSAVYLCASTRGGYEQFFGPGTRLTVL.

This chain joins TRBV15 and TRBJ2-5; D is possibly TRBD2 (5 bases). V lost 5 bases and J 3 bases, leaving 19 bases between the germline ends. Looked up from germline, CDR1 is LNHNV and CDR2 is YYDKDF (reference sequence). CDR3 length: 16 amino acids. This CDR3 is CATSGIKEGGKETQYF. CDR3 bases: TGTGCCACCAGCGGCATTAAAGAGGGCGGTAAAGAGACCCAGTACTTC.

The J gene is TRBJ2-2, the V gene TRBV7-2; maybe TRBD1 (5 bases). The CDR3 extends over 13 amino acids. CDR1 is SGHTA and CDR2 is FQGNSA in the germline V gene. Trimming took 7 bases from V and 1 from J, leaving 7 bases between them. The DNA of the CDR3 is TGTGCCAGCAATCAGGGGAACACCGGGGAGCTGTTTTTT. Encoded protein: CASNQGNTGELFF. The complete variable domain, with remaining parts taken from reference TRBV7-2 and TRBJ2-2, reads GAGVSQSPSNKVTEKGKDVELRCDPISGHTALYWYRQSLGQGLEFLIYFQGNSAPDKSGLPSDRFSAERTGGSVSTLTIQRTQQEDSAVYLCASNQGNTGELFFGEGSRLTVL.

The CDR3 loop reads CAWSAQNTGELFF. The CDR3, as DNA: TGTGCCTGGAGTGCCCAGAACACCGGGGAGCTGTTTTTT. V usage is TRBV30 and J usage is TRBJ2-2; D is unresolved. V gave up 1 base and J gave up 1 base, with 4 bases separating them. CDR3 length: 13 residues. CDR1 is GTSNPN and CDR2 is SVGIG in the germline V gene (reference sequence).

This clone was seen only a few times. The chain uses TRBV29-1 and TRBJ2-7; 8 positions match TRBD1. The V gene end was trimmed by 5 bases and the J gene end by 2 bases; junction bases not matched to a gene: 2. The CDR3 spans 12 residues. The germline V gene has CDR1 SQVTM and CDR2 ANQGSEA. DNA for the CDR3: TGCAGCGTTCACAGGGGGACCTACGAGCAGTACTTC. As protein: CSVHRGTYEQYF.

The chain recombines TRBV5-1 with TRBJ1-1, with D possibly being TRBD1 (5 bases). Germline CDR1 and CDR2: SGHRS and YFSETQ. Trimming took 4 bases from V and 2 from J, leaving 9 bases between them. The CDR3 covers 13 residues. The CDR3 protein is CASSTGQNTEAFF. DNA for the CDR3: TGCGCCAGCAGCACCGGACAAAACACTGAAGCTTTCTTT.

J is TRBJ2-7 and V is TRBV6-6, with TRBD2 matching 11 bases. CDR3 length: 15 amino acids. The V gene's germline CDR1 is MNHNY and CDR2 SVGAGI (reference sequence). V lost 6 bases, J lost 3 bases, and 7 bases stayed unmatched. The CDR3 region is CASRPVAGGLYEQYF. The CDR3, as DNA: TGTGCCAGCAGACCCGTAGCGGGGGGGCTCTACGAGCAGTACTTC.

The chain recombines TRBV4-2 with TRBJ2-7; the match to TRBD2 covers 8 bases. The V and J ends lost 4 bases and 3 bases, in that order; junction bases with no gene match: 5. The germline gives CDR1 LGHNA, CDR2 YNFKEQ. This CDR3 is 14 amino acids long. CDR3 region: CASSPGGTYYEQYF. CDR3 bases: TGTGCCAGCAGCCCGGGAGGGACGTACTACGAGCAGTACTTC.

The chain carries TRBV29-1 and TRBJ1-1; 7 positions agree with TRBD1. The germline V gene encodes CDR1 SQVTM and CDR2 ANQGSEA. With V trimmed by 7 bases and J by 4 bases, 12 bases remained unmatched. The CDR3 covers 14 residues. CDR3 in amino acids: CSATLTGLGTEAFF. DNA for the CDR3: TGCAGCGCAACGCTGACAGGGCTGGGCACTGAAGCTTTCTTT.

This sequence joins TRBV19 and TRBJ1-2; D is uncertain. The V gene lost 6 bases and the J gene lost 2 bases, with 13 bases spanning the gap. From germline, CDR1 is LNHDA and CDR2 SQIVND (reference sequence). The CDR3 is 14 residues long. Here the CDR3 reads CASSTRKPNYGYTF. The CDR3 bases are TGTGCCAGTAGCACCCGTAAGCCGAACTATGGCTACACCTTC.

This clone was detected once. The chain uses TRBV18 and TRBJ2-3, with 8 bases aligning to TRBD2. Germline CDR1 reads KGHSH; CDR2 reads LQKENI. The CDR3 consists of 18 residues. With 1 base clipped from V and 2 bases from J, the junction kept 11 bases outside the gene matches. The CDR3 here is CASSPRLNGGAATDTQYF. The CDR3 bases are TGTGCCAGCTCACCACGTTTGAACGGGGGGGCCGCCACAGATACGCAGTATTTT.

This rearrangement joins TRBV6-1 to TRBJ1-1; 7 nucleotides agree with TRBD1. V was pared by 0 bases and J by 1 base, with 5 bases of the junction left unmatched. The CDR3 runs to 16 residues. Germline CDR1 and CDR2: MNHNS and SASEGT. In nucleotides, the CDR3 is TGTGCCAGCAGTGAAGCCCGGCACAGGGGGAACACTGAAGCTTTCTTT. It translates to CASSEARHRGNTEAFF.

The chain links TRBV5-1 to TRBJ2-7; D is ambiguous. V was pared by 7 bases and J by 9 bases, with 20 bases between. Germline CDR1 is SGHRS and CDR2 is YFSETQ. The CDR3 sequence is 13 residues long. The CDR3 reads CASRGSSLNGQYF. Written as DNA, the CDR3 is TGCGCCAGCCGCGGATCCTCCCTGAATGGGCAGTACTTC.

The table lists this clone with a count of one. V and J are TRBV30 and TRBJ2-7; 8 bases agree with TRBD2. CDR1 GTSNPN and CDR2 SVGIG come from the germline V gene (reference sequence). The CDR3 sequence is 12 residues long. The trim removed 5 bases at V and 4 bases at J, leaving 4 bases unmatched. The CDR3: CAWGAGVYEQYF. The CDR3 nucleotides read TGTGCCTGGGGAGCGGGGGTATACGAGCAGTACTTC.

The chain links TRBV28 to TRBJ2-3; 11 bases are a match to TRBD2. V was pared by 8 bases and J by 3 bases, with 7 bases of the junction left unmatched. The CDR3 covers 15 residues. The V gene's germline CDR1 is MDHEN and CDR2 SYDVKM. Written as DNA, the CDR3 is TGTGCCAGCTCAGAGACTAGCGGGGAAACAGATACGCAGTATTTT. It yields the protein CASSETSGETDTQYF. Together with reference TRBV28 and TRBJ2-3, the CDR3 gives the full variable domain: DVKVTQSSRYLVKRTGEKVFLECVQDMDHENMFWYRQDPGLGLRLIYFSYDVKMKEKGDIPEGYSVSREKKERFSLILESASTNQTSMYLCASSETSGETDTQYFGPGTRLTVL.

The chain couples TRBV5-1 to TRBJ2-3; a weak D match, TRBD1 (6 bases). V lost 5 bases to trimming and J lost 0 bases, with 10 bases between them. The CDR3 extends over 14 amino acids. Germline V CDR1 and CDR2: SGHRS, YFSETQ. The CDR3 sequence is CASRGDTSTDTQYF. Here the CDR3 DNA reads TGCGCCAGCAGAGGGGACACCAGCACAGATACGCAGTATTTT.

This rearrangement joins TRBV27 to TRBJ1-2; 9 positions agree with TRBD1. V gave up 8 bases and J gave up 4 bases; unmatched junction bases: 5. CDR1 and CDR2 from the germline V gene are MNHEY and SMNVEV (reference sequence). This CDR3 has 13 amino acids. The CDR3 loop reads CASRTTGGYGYTF. Written as DNA, the CDR3 is TGTGCCAGCCGAACGACAGGGGGCTATGGCTACACCTTC.